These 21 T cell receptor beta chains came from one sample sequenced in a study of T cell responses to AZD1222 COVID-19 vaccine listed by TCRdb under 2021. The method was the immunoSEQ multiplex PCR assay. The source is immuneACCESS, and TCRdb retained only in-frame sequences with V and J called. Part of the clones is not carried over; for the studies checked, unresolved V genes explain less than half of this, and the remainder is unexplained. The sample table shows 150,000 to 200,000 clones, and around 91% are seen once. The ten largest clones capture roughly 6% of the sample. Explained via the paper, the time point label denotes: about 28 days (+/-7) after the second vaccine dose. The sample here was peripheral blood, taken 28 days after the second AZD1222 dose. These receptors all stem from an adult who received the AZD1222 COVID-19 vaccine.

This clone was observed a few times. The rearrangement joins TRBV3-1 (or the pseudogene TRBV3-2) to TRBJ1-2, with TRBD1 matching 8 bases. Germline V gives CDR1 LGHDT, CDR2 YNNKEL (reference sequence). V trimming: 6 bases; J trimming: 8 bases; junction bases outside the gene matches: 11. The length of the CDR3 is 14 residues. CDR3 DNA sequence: TGTGCCAGCAGGGGACAGGAGACCTTCGGAGGCTACACCTTC. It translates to CASRGQETFGGYTF.

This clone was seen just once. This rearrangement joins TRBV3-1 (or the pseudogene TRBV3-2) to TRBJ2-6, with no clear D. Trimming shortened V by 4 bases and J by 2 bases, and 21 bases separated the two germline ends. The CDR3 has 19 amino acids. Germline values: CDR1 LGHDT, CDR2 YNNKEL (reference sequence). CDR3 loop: CASSRSLDLLGAGANVLTF. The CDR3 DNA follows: TGTGCCAGCAGCCGGTCCCTCGATCTTTTGGGCGCTGGGGCCAACGTCCTGACTTTC.

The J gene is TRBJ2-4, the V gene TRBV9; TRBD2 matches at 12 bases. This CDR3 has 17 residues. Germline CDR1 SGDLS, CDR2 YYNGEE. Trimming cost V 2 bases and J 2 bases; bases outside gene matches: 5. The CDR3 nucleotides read TGTGCCAGCAGCGTCCCAACTAGCGGGAGGACCAAAAACATTCAGTACTTC. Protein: CASSVPTSGRTKNIQYF.

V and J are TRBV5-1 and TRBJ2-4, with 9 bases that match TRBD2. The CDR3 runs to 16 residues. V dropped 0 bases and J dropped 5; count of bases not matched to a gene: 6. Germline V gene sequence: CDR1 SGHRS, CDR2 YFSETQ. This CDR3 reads CASSLEGGGAQNIQYF. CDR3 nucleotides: TGCGCCAGCAGCTTGGAGGGCGGGGGGGCCCAAAACATTCAGTACTTC.

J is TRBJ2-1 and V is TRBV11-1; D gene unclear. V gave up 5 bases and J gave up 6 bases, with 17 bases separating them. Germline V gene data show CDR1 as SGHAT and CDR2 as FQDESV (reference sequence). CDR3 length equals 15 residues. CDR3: CASSPVGATANEQFF. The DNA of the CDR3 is TGTGCCAGCAGCCCTGTTGGCGCCACGGCCAATGAGCAGTTCTTC.

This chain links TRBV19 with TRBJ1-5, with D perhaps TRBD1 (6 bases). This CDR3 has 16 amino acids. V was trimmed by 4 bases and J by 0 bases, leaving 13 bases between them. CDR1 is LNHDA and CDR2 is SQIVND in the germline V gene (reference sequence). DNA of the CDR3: TGTGCCAGTAGTAACCCCCCAGGGGTTAGCAATCAGCCCCAGCATTTT. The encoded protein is CASSNPPGVSNQPQHF.

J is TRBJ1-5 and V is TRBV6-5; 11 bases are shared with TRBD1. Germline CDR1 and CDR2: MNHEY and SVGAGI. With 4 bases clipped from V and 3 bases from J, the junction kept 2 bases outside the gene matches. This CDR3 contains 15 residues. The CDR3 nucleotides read TGTGCCAGCAGTTTGGGACAGGGGGTCAATCAGCCCCAGCATTTT. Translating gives CASSLGQGVNQPQHF.

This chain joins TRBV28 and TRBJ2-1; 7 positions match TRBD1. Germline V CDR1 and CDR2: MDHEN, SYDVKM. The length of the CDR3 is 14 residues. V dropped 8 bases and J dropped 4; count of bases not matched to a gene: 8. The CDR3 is CASGIDRDYNEQFF. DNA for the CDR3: TGTGCCAGCGGGATAGACAGGGATTACAATGAGCAGTTCTTC. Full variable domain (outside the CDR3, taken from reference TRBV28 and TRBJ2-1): DVKVTQSSRYLVKRTGEKVFLECVQDMDHENMFWYRQDPGLGLRLIYFSYDVKMKEKGDIPEGYSVSREKKERFSLILESASTNQTSMYLCASGIDRDYNEQFFGPGTRLTVL.

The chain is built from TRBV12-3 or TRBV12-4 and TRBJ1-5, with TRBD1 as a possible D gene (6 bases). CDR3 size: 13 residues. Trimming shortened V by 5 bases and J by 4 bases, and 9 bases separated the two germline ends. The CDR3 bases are TGTGCCAGCAGTGGACAGACTAATCAGCCCCAGCATTTT. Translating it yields CASSGQTNQPQHF.

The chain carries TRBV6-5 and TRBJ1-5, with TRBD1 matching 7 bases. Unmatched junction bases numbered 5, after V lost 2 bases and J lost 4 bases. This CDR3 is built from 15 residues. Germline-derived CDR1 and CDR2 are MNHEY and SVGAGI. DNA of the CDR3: TGTGCCAGCAGTTACACAGGGACAGCTAATCAGCCCCAGCATTTT. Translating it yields CASSYTGTANQPQHF.

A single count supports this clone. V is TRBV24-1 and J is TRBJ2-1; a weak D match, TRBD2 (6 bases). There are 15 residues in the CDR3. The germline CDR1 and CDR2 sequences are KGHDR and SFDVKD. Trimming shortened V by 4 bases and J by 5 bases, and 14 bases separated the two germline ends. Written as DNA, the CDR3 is TGTGCCACCAGTGACCTCGGGGGTCCCCACAATGAGCAGTTCTTC. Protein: CATSDLGGPHNEQFF.

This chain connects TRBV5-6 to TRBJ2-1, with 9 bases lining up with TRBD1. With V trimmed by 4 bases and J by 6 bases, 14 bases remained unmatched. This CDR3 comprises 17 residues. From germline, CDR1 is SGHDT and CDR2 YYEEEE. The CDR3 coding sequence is TGTGCCAGCAGCCCCACCCATAACAGGGGGCAGAGCAATGAGCAGTTCTTC. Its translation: CASSPTHNRGQSNEQFF.

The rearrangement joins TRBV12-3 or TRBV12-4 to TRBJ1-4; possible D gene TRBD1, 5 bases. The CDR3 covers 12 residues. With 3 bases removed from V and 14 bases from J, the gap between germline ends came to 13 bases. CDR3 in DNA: TGTGCCAGCAGTTTTGGGCAGGGTAGGCTGTTTTTT. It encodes CASSFGQGRLFF.

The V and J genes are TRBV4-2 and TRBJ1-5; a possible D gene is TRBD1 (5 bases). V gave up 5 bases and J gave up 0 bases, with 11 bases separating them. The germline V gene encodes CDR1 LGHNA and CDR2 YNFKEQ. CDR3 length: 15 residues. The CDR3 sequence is CASSIDSYSNQPQHF. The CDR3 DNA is TGTGCCAGCAGCATAGACAGCTATAGCAATCAGCCCCAGCATTTT.

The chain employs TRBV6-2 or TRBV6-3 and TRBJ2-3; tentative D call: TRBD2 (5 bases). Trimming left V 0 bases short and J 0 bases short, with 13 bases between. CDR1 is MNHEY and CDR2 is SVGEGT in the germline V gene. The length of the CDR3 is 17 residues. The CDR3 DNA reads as TGTGCCAGCAGTTACTCGGCAAGGACTCCTAGCACAGATACGCAGTATTTT. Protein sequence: CASSYSARTPSTDTQYF.

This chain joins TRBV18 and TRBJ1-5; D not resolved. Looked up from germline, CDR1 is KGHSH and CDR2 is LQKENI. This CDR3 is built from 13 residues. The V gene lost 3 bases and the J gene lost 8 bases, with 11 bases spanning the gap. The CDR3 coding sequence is TGTGCCAGCTCACCCGACGAAAGTAAGCCCCAGCATTTT. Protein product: CASSPDESKPQHF. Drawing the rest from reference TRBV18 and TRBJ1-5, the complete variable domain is NAGVMQNPRHLVRRRGQEARLRCSPMKGHSHVYWYRQLPEEGLKFMVYLQKENIIDESGMPKERFSAEFPKEGPSILRIQQVVRGDSAAYFCASSPDESKPQHFGDGTRLSIL.

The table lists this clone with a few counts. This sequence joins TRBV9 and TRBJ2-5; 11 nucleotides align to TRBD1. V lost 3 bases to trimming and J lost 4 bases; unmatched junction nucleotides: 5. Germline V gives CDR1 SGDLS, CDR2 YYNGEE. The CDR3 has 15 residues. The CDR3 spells CASSAGTGGRETQYF. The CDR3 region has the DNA TGTGCCAGCAGCGCCGGGACAGGGGGAAGAGAGACCCAGTACTTC.

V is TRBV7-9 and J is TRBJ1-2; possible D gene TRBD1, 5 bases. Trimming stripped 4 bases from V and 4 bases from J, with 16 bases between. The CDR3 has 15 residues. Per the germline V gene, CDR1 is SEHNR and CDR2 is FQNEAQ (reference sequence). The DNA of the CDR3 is TGTGCCAGCAGCTCGTGGGACCGCCTGACCTATGGCTACACCTTC. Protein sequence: CASSSWDRLTYGYTF.

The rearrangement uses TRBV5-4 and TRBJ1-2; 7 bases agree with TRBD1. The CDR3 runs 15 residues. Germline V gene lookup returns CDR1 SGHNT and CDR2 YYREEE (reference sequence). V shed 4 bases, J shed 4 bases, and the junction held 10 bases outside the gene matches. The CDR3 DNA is TGTGCCAGCAGCATCGCTGACAGGGCTGGCTATGGCTACACCTTC. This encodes CASSIADRAGYGYTF.

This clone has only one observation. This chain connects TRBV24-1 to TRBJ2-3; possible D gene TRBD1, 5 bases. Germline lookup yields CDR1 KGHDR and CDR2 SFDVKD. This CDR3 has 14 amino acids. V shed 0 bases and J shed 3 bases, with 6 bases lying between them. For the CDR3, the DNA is TGTGCCACCAGTGATTTGCAGGGTACAGATACGCAGTATTTT. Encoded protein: CATSDLQGTDTQYF.

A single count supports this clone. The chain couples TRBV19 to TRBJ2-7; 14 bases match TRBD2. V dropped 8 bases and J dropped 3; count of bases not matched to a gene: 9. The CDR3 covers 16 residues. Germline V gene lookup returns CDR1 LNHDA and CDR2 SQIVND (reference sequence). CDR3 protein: CASRGTSGSNVYEQYF. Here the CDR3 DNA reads TGTGCCAGTCGCGGGACTAGCGGGAGTAATGTCTACGAGCAGTACTTC.